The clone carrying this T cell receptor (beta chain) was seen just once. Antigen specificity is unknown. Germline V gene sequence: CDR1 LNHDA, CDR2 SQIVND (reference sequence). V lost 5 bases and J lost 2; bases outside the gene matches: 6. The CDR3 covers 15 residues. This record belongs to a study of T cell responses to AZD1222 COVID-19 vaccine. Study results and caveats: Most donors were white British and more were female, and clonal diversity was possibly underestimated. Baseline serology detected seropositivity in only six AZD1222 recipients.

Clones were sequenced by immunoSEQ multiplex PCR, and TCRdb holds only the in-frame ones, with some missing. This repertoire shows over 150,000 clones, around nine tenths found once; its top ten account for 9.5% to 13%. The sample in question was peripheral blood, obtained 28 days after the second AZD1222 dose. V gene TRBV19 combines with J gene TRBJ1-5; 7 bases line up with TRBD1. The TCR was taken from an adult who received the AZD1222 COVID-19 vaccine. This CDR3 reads CASSQGDEGNQPQHF. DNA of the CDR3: TGTGCCAGTAGTCAGGGGGACGAAGGCAATCAGCCCCAGCATTTT.